Listed here is a single T cell receptor (beta chain). As yet, its antigen is unknown. This CDR3 is built from 17 residues. Unmatched junction bases numbered 13, after V lost 6 bases and J lost 3 bases. Per germline, CDR1 WNHNN and CDR2 SYGVQD (reference sequence). The sample originates from a study of cytomegalovirus exposure and HLA in healthy donors. PCR employed 60 Vbeta and 13 Jbeta primers. Produced via immunoSEQ multiplex PCR; TCRdb's table is partial and in-frame only. The sample records under 200,000 clones, approximately 78% being singletons. General observations from the study: Researchers counted about 150 TCR beta chains as cytomegalovirus-associated. Later on, an analysis tied 15,000 to 20,000 TCR beta sequences to HLA alleles at 0.05 false discovery rate.

The receptor was derived from a woman between 40 and 55 years old in good health and CMV-seronegative. This sequence joins TRBV10-1 and TRBJ2-5; 10 nucleotides match TRBD1. The specimen sequenced was PBMCs. CDR3 sequence (DNA): TGCGCCAGCAGCGCAAAACCGGGACAGGGGAAGGAAGAGACCCAGTACTTC. Encoded protein: CASSAKPGQGKEETQYF.